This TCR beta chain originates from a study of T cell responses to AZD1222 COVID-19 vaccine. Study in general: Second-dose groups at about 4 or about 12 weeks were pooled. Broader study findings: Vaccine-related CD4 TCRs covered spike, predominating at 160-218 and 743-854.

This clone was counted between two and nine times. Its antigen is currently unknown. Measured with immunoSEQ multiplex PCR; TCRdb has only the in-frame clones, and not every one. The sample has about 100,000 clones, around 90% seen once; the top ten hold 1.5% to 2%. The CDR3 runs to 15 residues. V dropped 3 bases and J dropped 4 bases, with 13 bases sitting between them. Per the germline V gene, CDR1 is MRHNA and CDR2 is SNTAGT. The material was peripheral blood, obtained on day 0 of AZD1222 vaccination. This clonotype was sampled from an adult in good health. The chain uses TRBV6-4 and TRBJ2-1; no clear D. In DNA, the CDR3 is TGTGCCAGCAGTGATTCTGTTGACTCATACAATGAGCAGTTCTTC. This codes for CASSDSVDSYNEQFF.